This T cell receptor beta chain was identified in a study of PD-1 blockade in classical Hodgkin lymphoma (dated by TCRdb to 2018 to 2021). For the wider study: The study used CyTOF and TCR beta sequencing to define a peripheral blood immune signature of response to PD-1 blockade in classical Hodgkin lymphoma. General conclusions and limits of the study: The study was restricted to a single clinical trial cohort, and the causes of repertoire differences, possibly disease activity or prior therapy, were left undefined. Baseline TCR diversity was reported as lower in newly diagnosed patients than in healthy donors, and lower still in relapsed/refractory patients.

Concerning this clone itself: What this receptor recognizes is not known. Base qualities are not recorded, but no much larger clone differs from it by a single base.

The sample's time point, from its label and the paper: newly diagnosed, previously untreated cHL patient sample. Magnetic negative selection with a Miltenyi CD8+ T cell isolation kit was used to purify CD8+ T cells from thawed PBMCs. PBMCs from patients with newly diagnosed, previously untreated classical Hodgkin lymphoma were sequenced as a comparison group for the relapsed/refractory trial patients. Peripheral blood was collected in 8 mL Vacutainer Cell Preparation Tubes, from which PBMCs were isolated by centrifugation and then cryopreserved. Purified CD4+ and CD8+ fractions were prepared only for cases where an additional PBMC sample was available. Magnetically labelled cells were removed on LS columns in a quadroMACS separator, and the flow-through was retained as the purified fraction. The Qiagen DNeasy kit was used to extract genomic DNA both from unsorted PBMCs and from the negatively selected CD4+ and CD8+ fractions. Amplification of TCR beta CDR3 regions was done by immunoSEQ multiplex PCR with primers that anneal to V and J segments. A synthetic immune receptor repertoire was used to minimize amplification bias, and remaining bias was computationally removed after sequencing. Per the source publication's procedure: Repertoire diversity was quantified as the Shannon entropy index using custom Python scripts. Unsorted, CD4+ and CD8+ repertoires were analyzed separately, except in combined analyses where CD4+ and CD8+ sequences were merged in silico. This immuneACCESS table, as held by TCRdb, lists in-frame sequences with V and J called but not all clones. Of the missing ones, under half trace to an unresolved V gene in checked studies; the others have no known cause. The V and J calls and clone size come from that table; D and trimming were worked out from the DNA. The sample profile shows about 3,200 clones; approximately 66% of them were found once. About a fifth of the sample is in the top ten clones.

From its cysteine to its phenylalanine, the CDR3 spans 13 amino acids. The only DNA kept is the CDR3, 39 bases in frame from the first base. Cut back by 6 bases and 8 bases, the V and J ends lie 14 bases apart. CDR1 and CDR2 (MNHEY, SMNVEV) derive from the germline V gene (reference sequence). The receptor was derived from a human donor with classical Hodgkin lymphoma. This receptor chain uses TRBV27 and TRBJ2-1; TRBD2 is a weak D gene call, 5 bases matching. The sequenced material came from CD8+ T cells from blood. The DNA is as follows: TGTGCCAGCAGGGTACTTGATAGCGATGAGCAGTTCTTC. Its coded protein is CASRVLDSDEQFF.